One sample yielded the 20 T cell receptor beta chains listed below, sequenced in a study of follicular helper T cells after annual influenza vaccination. Produced via immunoSEQ multiplex PCR; TCRdb's table is partial and in-frame only. The sample consists of roughly 13,000 clones, around 80% of them appearing once. Time point denoted: 2014-2015 season, pre-vaccination. The sample in question was CXCR5- memory CD4+ T cells sorted from blood, obtained on the day of influenza vaccination. The receptor source for this set is an adult who received the influenza vaccine.

This chain links TRBV5-1 with TRBJ2-7, with a tentative D call TRBD1 (5 bases). Trimming removed 7 bases from V and 3 bases from J, with 11 bases in between. The CDR3 is made up of 12 amino acids. From germline, CDR1 is SGHRS and CDR2 YFSETQ. The CDR3 sequence is CASGQGNYEQYF. In DNA form, the CDR3 reads TGCGCCAGCGGTCAGGGTAACTACGAGCAGTACTTC.

V is TRBV9 and J is TRBJ1-2, with D unclear. This CDR3 is 16 amino acids long. The V gene lost 3 bases and the J gene lost 0 bases, with 15 bases spanning the gap. Germline V gene data show CDR1 as SGDLS and CDR2 as YYNGEE. CDR3 in amino acids: CASSAMIGRTNYGYTF. The DNA of the CDR3 is TGTGCCAGCAGCGCCATGATAGGGCGGACTAACTATGGCTACACCTTC.

The chain joins TRBV7-3 to TRBJ2-5, with 9 bases lining up with TRBD2. With V trimmed by 5 bases and J by 5 bases, 9 bases remained unmatched. Germline CDR1 and CDR2: SGHTA and FQGTGA. The CDR3 is made up of 15 amino acids. CDR3 nucleotide sequence: TGTGCCAGCAGCCCCAATAGCGGGGGTCGCGAGACCCAGTACTTC. Translation gives CASSPNSGGRETQYF.

The chain carries TRBV2 and TRBJ1-5; D remains ambiguous. The CDR3 covers 12 residues. The germline V gene has CDR1 SNHLY and CDR2 FYNNEI. Trimming cost V 6 bases and J 5 bases, with 8 bases left between them. The CDR3 spells CASRGNDQPQHF. DNA of the CDR3: TGTGCCAGCAGGGGGAATGATCAGCCCCAGCATTTT.

The CDR3, as DNA: TGCGCCAGCAGCTTGGGACAGGGTAGAGGCTACACCTTC. Encoded protein: CASSLGQGRGYTF. The J gene is TRBJ1-2, the V gene TRBV5-1, with TRBD1 identical over 7 bases. The V and J ends lost 0 bases and 8 bases, in that order; junction bases with no gene match: 4. From germline, CDR1 is SGHRS and CDR2 YFSETQ. There are 13 residues in the CDR3.

This clone was found once. V is TRBV25-1 and J is TRBJ2-1; 10 nucleotides agree with TRBD1. CDR1 is MGHDK, CDR2 SYGVNS, per germline. The CDR3 is made up of 16 amino acids. The V and J ends lost 4 bases and 7 bases, in that order; junction bases with no gene match: 10. The CDR3 coding sequence is TGTGCCAGCAGTGCTAGGACAGGGGGGAGTCGTAATGAGCAGTTCTTC. This codes for CASSARTGGSRNEQFF.

The chain combines TRBV19 with TRBJ2-1; D could derive from TRBD1 or TRBD2 (6 bases each). The germline gives CDR1 LNHDA, CDR2 SQIVND (reference sequence). Trimming pared 4 bases from V and 0 bases from J, leaving 7 bases between. This CDR3 is built from 14 residues. DNA for the CDR3: TGTGCCAGTAGTAAGGGGGGCTCCTACAATGAGCAGTTCTTC. This codes for CASSKGGSYNEQFF.

The chain links TRBV6-5 to TRBJ2-5; D remains ambiguous. The germline gives CDR1 MNHEY, CDR2 SVGAGI. The V end lost 4 bases, the J end lost 2 bases, and 14 bases lay between the germline ends. This CDR3 contains 15 residues. The CDR3 is CASSWAQTPQETQYF. The CDR3 DNA sequence: TGTGCCAGCAGTTGGGCCCAAACCCCACAAGAGACCCAGTACTTC.

This rearrangement joins TRBV7-9 to TRBJ2-2; unclear D gene. The germline V gene encodes CDR1 SEHNR and CDR2 FQNEAQ (reference sequence). V lost 2 bases, J lost 6 bases, and 7 bases lay in between. This CDR3 has 13 amino acids. The CDR3 DNA reads as TGTGCCAGCAGCTTAAGCTTGGCCGGGGAGCTGTTTTTT. Amino acid sequence: CASSLSLAGELFF.

The rearrangement uses TRBV4-3 and TRBJ2-3; TRBD2 matches 8 bases. V was clipped by 4 bases and J by 2 bases; unmatched bases: 5. This CDR3 is 15 amino acids long. Germline lookup yields CDR1 LGHNA and CDR2 YSLEER. The CDR3 nucleotides read TGCGCCAGCAGCCGATTAGCGGGGCACACAGATACGCAGTATTTT. This sequence encodes CASSRLAGHTDTQYF.

The J gene is TRBJ2-2, the V gene TRBV19; 9 nucleotides line up with TRBD1. Germline CDR1 is LNHDA and CDR2 is SQIVND (reference sequence). CDR3 length: 16 residues. V was pared by 7 bases and J by 6 bases, with 12 bases of the junction left unmatched. The CDR3 protein is CASKDPGTGRAGELFF. The CDR3 DNA is TGTGCCAGTAAGGATCCGGGGACAGGGCGCGCCGGGGAGCTGTTTTTT.

The chain is built from TRBV5-4 and TRBJ1-3; D not certain. Trimming left V 5 bases short and J 0 bases short, with 12 bases between. The CDR3 loop spans 15 amino acids. Germline lookup yields CDR1 SGHNT and CDR2 YYREEE (reference sequence). CDR3 protein: CASSRVGSSGNTIYF. For the CDR3, the DNA is TGTGCCAGCAGTCGGGTTGGAAGCTCTGGAAACACCATATATTTT.

In this sample, this clone turned up once. The genes are TRBV6-5 and TRBJ2-2; the D gene could be TRBD1 or TRBD2 (5 bases each). The CDR3 sequence is 16 residues long. V was trimmed by 4 bases and J by 1 base, leaving 13 bases between them. Looked up from germline, CDR1 is MNHEY and CDR2 is SVGAGI. CDR3 DNA sequence: TGTGCCAGCAGTTTTCAGGCTGGGGGGAACACCGGGGAGCTGTTTTTT. This encodes CASSFQAGGNTGELFF.

The V and J genes are TRBV4-3 and TRBJ1-1, with TRBD1 matching 7 bases. This CDR3 spans 17 amino acids. The trim removed 0 bases at V and 4 bases at J, leaving 11 bases unmatched. Germline lookup yields CDR1 LGHNA and CDR2 YSLEER. The DNA of the CDR3 is TGCGCCAGCAGCCAAGAAGGTTTTGTGCAGGGGGTCACTGAAGCTTTCTTT. Translating gives CASSQEGFVQGVTEAFF.

The chain combines TRBV7-9 with TRBJ2-5; 10 bases line up with TRBD1. Trimming removed 7 bases from V and 2 bases from J; junction bases left unmatched: 4. Per germline, CDR1 SEHNR and CDR2 FQNEAQ (reference sequence). The CDR3 covers 14 residues. The CDR3 DNA reads as TGTGCCAGCAATCCGGGACAGGGGCAAGAGACCCAGTACTTC. The encoded protein is CASNPGQGQETQYF.

The V call is TRBV2, the J call TRBJ2-2; 8 bases match TRBD2. The CDR3 totals 15 residues. The V and J ends lost 7 bases and 7 bases, in that order; junction bases with no gene match: 11. The V gene's germline CDR1 is SNHLY and CDR2 FYNNEI. The CDR3 DNA reads as TGTGCCAGCATTAAAGAAAGCGGGGGAAACGGGGAGCTGTTTTTT. The encoded protein is CASIKESGGNGELFF.

The genes are TRBV7-6 and TRBJ2-7, with 7 positions matching TRBD1. The ends lost 0 bases at V and 3 bases at J; junction bases unmatched: 5. The CDR3 length is 15 residues. The germline V gene has CDR1 SGHVS and CDR2 FNYEAQ. The DNA of the CDR3 is TGTGCCAGCAGCTTAGCCGGGGACAGAAACTACGAGCAGTACTTC. Translated: CASSLAGDRNYEQYF.

The J gene is TRBJ2-3, the V gene TRBV11-3, with 11 nucleotides matching TRBD2. The germline gives CDR1 SGHNT, CDR2 YENEEA. J was trimmed by 2 bases and V by 1 base; bases with no gene match: 5. There are 17 residues in the CDR3. CDR3 amino acids: CASSLVGTSGLTDTQYF. CDR3 nucleotides: TGTGCCAGCAGCTTAGTCGGGACTAGCGGACTCACAGATACGCAGTATTTT.

V gene TRBV10-3 combines with J gene TRBJ2-5, with D perhaps matching TRBD1 or TRBD2 (5 bases each). Looked up from germline, CDR1 is ENHRY and CDR2 is SYGVKD. This CDR3 is built from 14 residues. The V and J ends lost 4 bases and 1 base respectively, with 10 bases between them. The CDR3 sequence is CAISARDLQETQYF. In DNA, the CDR3 is TGTGCCATCAGTGCCCGGGACCTCCAAGAGACCCAGTACTTC.

Only one count was recorded for this clone. This chain connects TRBV5-4 to TRBJ2-3; possible D gene TRBD2, 5 bases. The CDR3 has 14 amino acids. The V gene's germline CDR1 is SGHNT and CDR2 YYREEE (reference sequence). The germline V and J ends were trimmed by 4 bases and 0 bases, with 9 bases remaining between them. The CDR3 is CASSIGLSTDTQYF. CDR3 DNA sequence: TGTGCCAGCAGCATAGGACTGAGCACAGATACGCAGTATTTT.